The 24 T cell receptor beta chains listed next were all sequenced from one sample in a study of low-dose radiotherapy and immunotherapy resistance in tumors. TRAV- and TRBV-specific primers, spanning alpha and beta chains, primed first-strand cDNA. PCR amplification of the TCRs was performed with Phusion for 15 to 25 PCR cycles, and it relied on a constant-region primer together with a V-primer adapter. TCRdb independently ran MiXCR on the reads; one entry per CDR3 protein. The sample has under 20,000 distinct CDR3 sequences; over 65% are singletons. The source of these receptors is a human donor with advanced metastatic prostate, ovarian, gallbladder or colorectal cancer (not recorded which). This table probably holds off-target reads from a library built for another chain.

This sequence joins TRBV5-4 and TRBJ2-2; TRBD2 matches 13 bases. V trimming: 4 bases; J trimming: 2 bases; junction bases outside the gene matches: 2. The CDR3 consists of 16 residues. In germline, CDR1 is SGHNT, CDR2 YYREEE (reference sequence). The CDR3 region is CASSAGLAGNTGELFF. The CDR3 DNA is TGTGCCAGCAGCGCGGGACTAGCGGGAAACACCGGGGAGCTGTTTTTT.

The V call is TRBV7-9, the J call TRBJ2-7; D gene ambiguous. This CDR3 spans 12 amino acids. Germline V CDR1 and CDR2: SEHNR, FQNEAQ (reference sequence). The V and J ends lost 4 bases and 4 bases respectively, with 8 bases between them. CDR3 protein: CASSSTDYEQYF. DNA of the CDR3: TGTGCCAGCAGCTCAACGGATTACGAGCAGTACTTC.

This clonotype was picked up one time. The genes are TRBV6-8 and TRBJ2-2; tentatively, D is TRBD1 (6 bases). The CDR3 runs 12 residues. Germline CDR1 is MNHGY and CDR2 is SAAAGT. With 6 bases removed from V and 8 bases from J, the gap between germline ends came to 10 bases. For the CDR3, the DNA is TGTGCCAGCAGATACGGACAGGGGGAGCTGTTTTTT. Amino acids: CASRYGQGELFF.

J is TRBJ2-6 and V is TRBV27; D possibly corresponds to TRBD1 (6 bases). CDR3 length: 18 amino acids. V lost 5 bases and J 0 bases, leaving 17 bases between the germline ends. Germline-derived CDR1 and CDR2 are MNHEY and SMNVEV (reference sequence). This CDR3 reads CASSDRGSTLSGANVLTF. The DNA of the CDR3 is TGTGCCAGCAGTGATAGGGGGTCCACCCTCTCTGGGGCCAACGTCCTGACTTTC.

This clonotype occurred a few times. DNA for the CDR3: TGTGCCACCAGCAGGGTCACTTTCGACGTCTATGGCTACACCTTC. Amino acids: CATSRVTFDVYGYTF. V and J are TRBV15 and TRBJ1-2; no firm D call. V lost 3 bases and J lost 4, with 15 bases in between. Germline V gene lookup returns CDR1 LNHNV and CDR2 YYDKDF (reference sequence). The CDR3 has 15 residues. Based on the CDR3 plus reference TRBV15 and TRBJ1-2, the full variable domain is DAMVIQNPRYQVTQFGKPVTLSCSQTLNHNVMYWYQQKSSQAPKLLFHYYDKDFNNEADTPDNFQSRRPNTSFCFLDIRSPGLGDTAMYLCATSRVTFDVYGYTFGSGTRLTVV.

This clonotype has just one count. The V and J genes are TRBV2 and TRBJ1-6; D is ambiguous. Deletions cut 6 bases from V and 10 bases from J, with 7 bases between. The CDR3 runs to 11 residues. CDR1 SNHLY and CDR2 FYNNEI come from the germline V gene. CDR3 bases: TGTGCCAGCAGGAGTGGGTCACCCCTCCACTTT. The encoded protein is CASRSGSPLHF.

The V and J genes are TRBV2 and TRBJ2-2; 10 bases match TRBD1. With 8 bases clipped from V and 6 bases from J, the junction kept 3 bases outside the gene matches. This CDR3 region has 13 residues. The germline V gene has CDR1 SNHLY and CDR2 FYNNEI. This chain's CDR3 is CASGTGESGELFF. The DNA of the CDR3 is TGTGCCAGCGGGACAGGGGAGTCCGGGGAGCTGTTTTTT.

This clonotype has more than one count but fewer than ten. The rearrangement links TRBV5-4 to TRBJ2-1; 8 nucleotides agree with TRBD2. CDR1 is SGHNT and CDR2 is YYREEE in the germline V gene (reference sequence). The CDR3 is 16 residues long. V was clipped by 4 bases and J by 5 bases; unmatched bases: 11. CDR3 bases: TGTGCCAGCAGCCACACACGACTAGCGAGAAACAATGAGCAGTTCTTC. Its translation is CASSHTRLARNNEQFF. The variable domain in full, with the rest retrieved from reference TRBV5-4 and TRBJ2-1, is ETGVTQSPTHLIKTRGQQVTLRCSSQSGHNTVSWYQQALGQGPQFIFQYYREEENGRGNFPPRFSGLQFPNYSSELNVNALELDDSALYLCASSHTRLARNNEQFFGPGTRLTVL.

The V gene is TRBV7-9, the J gene TRBJ2-5, with TRBD1 identical over 7 bases. Germline loops: CDR1 SEHNR, CDR2 FQNEAQ (reference sequence). The CDR3 runs to 14 residues. V was clipped by 5 bases and J by 4 bases; unmatched bases: 7. CDR3 residues: CASSPQQGRETQYF. Here the CDR3 DNA reads TGTGCCAGCAGCCCGCAACAGGGGCGAGAGACCCAGTACTTC. The full variable domain, completed using reference TRBV7-9 and TRBJ2-5, is DTGVSQNPRHKITKRGQNVTFRCDPISEHNRLYWYRQTLGQGPEFLTYFQNEAQLEKSRLLSDRFSAERPKGSFSTLEIQRTEQGDSAMYLCASSPQQGRETQYFGPGTRLLVL.

There are a few counts of this clonotype. The V and J genes are TRBV11-2 and TRBJ2-5, with 7 bases matching TRBD1. The CDR3 is 18 amino acids. Germline V gene data show CDR1 as SGHAT and CDR2 as FQNNGV. V was clipped by 4 bases and J by 0 bases; unmatched bases: 14. The CDR3 sequence: CASSYLHVKGADQETQYF. In nucleotides, the CDR3 is TGTGCCAGCAGCTACCTGCACGTCAAGGGGGCAGACCAAGAGACCCAGTACTTC.

This chain joins TRBV4-3 and TRBJ2-5, with D possibly called TRBD1 or TRBD2 (5 bases each). This CDR3 has 16 residues. Trimming removed 1 base at V and 4 bases at J, with 16 bases between. Germline CDR1 is LGHNA and CDR2 is YSLEER. CDR3 in amino acids: CASSQGQSGRGETQYF. CDR3 nucleotide sequence: TGCGCCAGCAGCCAAGGCCAGTCAGGGAGAGGAGAGACCCAGTACTTC.

The chain employs TRBV5-5 and TRBJ1-5; 8 nucleotides line up with TRBD1. This CDR3 comprises 15 residues. Germline assignment: CDR1 SGHKS and CDR2 YYEKEE (reference sequence). With 6 bases clipped from V and 7 bases from J, the junction kept 12 bases outside the gene matches. The CDR3, as DNA: TGTGCCAGCACCGATACCGGGACAGGTAGCCAGCCCCAGCATTTT. Amino acid sequence: CASTDTGTGSQPQHF.

V is TRBV2 and J is TRBJ1-3; 7 bases match TRBD1. The CDR3 totals 16 residues. The trim removed 6 bases at V and 0 bases at J, leaving 8 bases unmatched. Germline-derived CDR1 and CDR2 are SNHLY and FYNNEI. CDR3: CASRPTGISSGNTIYF. CDR3 bases: TGTGCCAGCAGACCGACAGGGATAAGCTCTGGAAACACCATATATTTT.

The CDR3 region has the DNA TGTGCCAGCAGCCTCCTCACCGGGGAGCTGTTTTTT. It is translated as CASSLLTGELFF. The chain has TRBV28 and TRBJ2-2; D is uncertain. Germline CDR1 reads MDHEN; CDR2 reads SYDVKM. The CDR3 totals 12 residues. V lost 6 bases and J 4 bases, leaving 6 bases between the germline ends.

This sequence joins TRBV5-6 and TRBJ1-5; no definite D call. V dropped 0 bases and J dropped 3 bases, with 10 bases sitting between them. The CDR3 has 15 amino acids. Germline CDR1 SGHDT, CDR2 YYEEEE. CDR3 DNA sequence: TGTGCCAGCAGCTTGGGCTCCGGGGTCAATCAGCCCCAGCATTTT. It translates to CASSLGSGVNQPQHF.

The chain carries TRBV7-4 and TRBJ2-2; no firm D call. The V gene's germline CDR1 is SGHVT and CDR2 SQSDAQ. Trimming shortened V by 0 bases and J by 4 bases, and 9 bases separated the two germline ends. The CDR3 sequence is 15 residues long. The CDR3 coding sequence is TGTGCCAGCAGCTTAGCTGAAGTAAGCACCGGGGAGCTGTTTTTT. As protein: CASSLAEVSTGELFF.

The chain uses TRBV6-2 or TRBV6-3 and TRBJ1-5; D gene ambiguous. This CDR3 is built from 12 residues. Germline-derived CDR1 and CDR2 are MNHEY and SVGEGT. Trimming took off 10 bases at V and 6 bases at J, with 13 bases between the two ends. The CDR3 sequence: CATREGSQPQHF. CDR3 nucleotide sequence: TGTGCCACCAGAGAAGGGAGTCAGCCCCAGCATTTT.

V is TRBV7-2 and J is TRBJ2-2; TRBD2 is a possible D gene (5 bases). The CDR3 consists of 15 residues. Between the trimmed V and J ends, which lost 1 base and 9 bases, there was a span of 15 bases. Germline V CDR1 and CDR2: SGHTA, FQGNSA. Written as DNA, the CDR3 is TGTGCCAGCAGCTTAGGAGACGGGAACGACCGGGAGCTGTTTTTT. It is translated as CASSLGDGNDRELFF. The full variable domain, rest sourced from reference TRBV7-2 and TRBJ2-2, is GAGVSQSPSNKVTEKGKDVELRCDPISGHTALYWYRQSLGQGLEFLIYFQGNSAPDKSGLPSDRFSAERTGGSVSTLTIQRTQQEDSAVYLCASSLGDGNDRELFFGEGSRLTVL.

The chain employs TRBV28 and TRBJ2-1, with 8 bases identical to TRBD2. V lost 8 bases to trimming and J lost 9 bases; unmatched junction nucleotides: 6. The CDR3 is 12 residues long. Germline V gene sequence: CDR1 MDHEN, CDR2 SYDVKM. The CDR3 sequence is CASSSSGFEQFF. DNA for the CDR3: TGTGCCAGCTCCTCTAGCGGGTTTGAGCAGTTCTTC.

V is TRBV29-1 and J is TRBJ2-3, with a tentative D call TRBD1 (6 bases). Trimming pared 3 bases from V and 5 bases from J, leaving 9 bases between. Germline-derived CDR1 and CDR2 are SQVTM and ANQGSEA. CDR3 length equals 12 residues. Written as DNA, the CDR3 is TGCAGCGTTGAGACAGGTGGAGATACGCAGTATTTT. This gives the protein CSVETGGDTQYF.

The gene calls are TRBV30 and TRBJ2-1; 8 bases match TRBD2. The CDR3 spans 14 residues. Per germline, CDR1 GTSNPN and CDR2 SVGIG (reference sequence). Trimming took 1 base from V and 7 from J; bases not matched to a gene: 6. This CDR3 is CAWSGGLARNEQFF. CDR3 nucleotide sequence: TGTGCCTGGAGTGGTGGACTAGCTCGAAATGAGCAGTTCTTC. Together with reference TRBV30 and TRBJ2-1, the CDR3 gives the full variable domain: SQTIHQWPATLVQPVGSPLSLECTVEGTSNPNLYWYRQAAGRGLQLLFYSVGIGQISSEVPQNLSASRPQDRQFILSSKKLLLSDSGFYLCAWSGGLARNEQFFGPGTRLTVL.

A few counts support this clonotype. The V and J genes are TRBV5-1 and TRBJ2-7; D uncertain. This CDR3 region has 11 residues. Looked up from germline, CDR1 is SGHRS and CDR2 is YFSETQ. With 2 bases removed from V and 3 bases from J, the gap between germline ends came to 3 bases. The CDR3 is CASSFDYEQYF. CDR3 DNA sequence: TGCGCCAGCAGCTTTGACTACGAGCAGTACTTC.

The rearrangement uses TRBV4-1 and TRBJ2-7; the match to TRBD2 covers 10 bases. With 2 bases clipped from V and 6 bases from J, the junction kept 4 bases outside the gene matches. Germline V gene lookup returns CDR1 MGHRA and CDR2 YSYEKL. The CDR3 length is 14 residues. The CDR3 is CASSQTSGRAEQYF. The CDR3 nucleotides read TGCGCCAGCAGCCAAACCAGCGGGAGGGCCGAGCAGTACTTC.

The chain combines TRBV29-1 with TRBJ1-1, with D maybe TRBD1 (5 bases). This CDR3 comprises 12 residues. V lost 6 bases and J 7 bases, leaving 15 bases between the germline ends. In germline, CDR1 is SQVTM, CDR2 ANQGSEA. Written as DNA, the CDR3 is TGCAGCGTCTCGACAGTGGGGCTTGAAGCTTTCTTT. Encoded protein: CSVSTVGLEAFF.